This T cell receptor beta chain stems from a study of human T cells and chemical hapten exposure. Study-level information: In the roughly 23-week study, patients were dosed weekly with diphenylcyclopropenone on the scalp throughout.

As to time point: patch test 2, 6 weeks after DPC sensitization. Specified treatment: therapeutic diphenylcyclopropenone sensitization with weekly scalp DPC. At every patch-test visit, blood was drawn before the patch test was applied. This clonotype turned up a few times. Its antigen is unidentified. Germline V gives CDR1 SGHVS, CDR2 FQNEAQ. The CDR3 contains 15 residues. The V end lost 5 bases, the J end lost 4 bases, and 17 bases lay between the germline ends. TCRdb itself ran the RACE reads through MiXCR, one entry per CDR3 protein. This sample has around 360,000 distinct CDR3 sequences, with about 6.9% found just once. General study results and limits: Relative to control repertoires, expanded TCRs gave rise to significantly more large CDR3 similarity clusters.

V gene TRBV7-8 combines with J gene TRBJ1-2; D is ambiguous. This receptor was obtained from a woman between 18 and 29 years old with alopecia areata. Some clones in this sample may be carry-over from other donors' samples. The material was whole blood, obtained in connection with sensitization to the hapten diphenylcyclopropenone (DPC). CDR3 amino acids: CASSPAVGVVYGYTF. The DNA of the CDR3 is TGTGCCAGCAGCCCGGCGGTGGGAGTCGTCTATGGCTACACCTTC. Together with reference TRBV7-8 and TRBJ1-2, the CDR3 gives the full variable domain: GAGVSQSPRYKVAKRGQDVALRCDPISGHVSLFWYQQALGQGPEFLTYFQNEAQLDKSGLPSDRFFAERPEGSVSTLKIQRTQQEDSAVYLCASSPAVGVVYGYTFGSGTRLTVV.